This is a list of T cell receptor beta chains from one sample in a study of early stage breast cancer tumors. The protocol was immunoSEQ multiplex PCR, while the TCRdb copy is restricted to in-frame clones and leaves out a portion. The repertoire holds roughly 40,000 clones, with about three quarters as singletons. The specimen was blood. These receptors were obtained from a person aged 50-59 years with breast cancer. CDR3s include the opening cysteine and the closing phenylalanine or tryptophan. Fields, in order: D gene, J gene, V gene, clone size, CDR3 protein, CDR3 DNA. A D gene is named only where the DNA matches it firmly. A row's size may be missing; if present it is once, few, many or a size class.

>-|TRBJ2-1|TRBV5-4|-
CASSLRTSNEQFF
TGTGCCAGCAGCTTGAGGACAAGCAATGAGCAGTTCTTC
>-|TRBJ2-2|TRBV2|few
CASSETDTGELFF
TGTGCCAGCAGTGAAACAGACACCGGGGAGCTGTTTTTT
>-|TRBJ1-3|TRBV6-5|-
CASSYTAGNSGNTIYF
TGTGCCAGCAGTTATACTGCAGGAAACTCTGGAAACACCATATATTTT
>-|TRBJ2-7|TRBV12-5|-
CASADSQVPSYEQYF
TGTGCTAGTGCCGACAGTCAGGTTCCCTCCTACGAGCAGTACTTC
>-|TRBJ1-5|TRBV7-2|-
CASSPGQNQPQHF
TGTGCCAGCAGCCCGGGTCAGAATCAGCCCCAGCATTTT
>-|TRBJ2-1|TRBV10-3|-
CAISVDQGYNEQFF
TGTGCCATCAGTGTAGACCAGGGATACAATGAGCAGTTCTTC
>-|TRBJ1-5|TRBV6-6|-
CASSYSLGHSNQPQHF
TGTGCCAGCAGTTACTCGCTGGGACACAGCAATCAGCCCCAGCATTTT
>TRBD1|TRBJ1-6|TRBV2|few
CASRIQGMGSPLHF
TGTGCCAGCAGGATACAGGGGATGGGTTCACCCCTCCACTTT
>TRBD2|TRBJ2-1|TRBV2|-
CASRGTSGREYNEQFF
TGTGCCAGCAGGGGGACTAGCGGGAGGGAATACAATGAGCAGTTCTTC
>-|TRBJ2-7|TRBV7-2|few
CASSLEERTNEQYF
TGTGCCAGCAGCTTAGAGGAGAGGACTAACGAGCAGTACTTC
>TRBD2|TRBJ2-1|TRBV9|-
CASSGLAGGGEQFF
TGTGCCAGCAGCGGATTAGCGGGGGGGGGTGAGCAGTTCTTC
>TRBD1|TRBJ2-3|TRBV4-3|-
CASSQDTGATDTQYF
TGCGCCAGCAGCCAAGATACAGGGGCGACAGATACGCAGTATTTT
>-|TRBJ1-5|TRBV9|-
CASSVGGTGQPQHF
TGTGCCAGCAGCGTAGGGGGAACGGGACAGCCCCAGCATTTT
>-|TRBJ2-6|TRBV19|-
CASSIGGRSGANVLTF
TGTGCCAGTAGTATCGGAGGACGCTCTGGGGCCAACGTCCTGACTTTC
>-|TRBJ1-2|TRBV27|-
CASSFLPSGPGLRGGYTF
TGTGCCAGCAGTTTCCTCCCATCAGGCCCAGGCTTGCGTGGTGGCTACACCTTC
>-|TRBJ1-1|TRBV7-6|-
CASSSGQSGLNTEAFF
TGTGCCAGCAGCTCCGGACAGTCGGGCCTGAACACTGAAGCTTTCTTT
>-|TRBJ1-2|TRBV29-1|-
CSVGGGPSPGYGYTF
TGCAGCGTTGGTGGGGGCCCTAGCCCGGGCTATGGCTACACCTTC
>TRBD1|TRBJ1-3|TRBV29-1|-
CSVDTGGSGNTIYF
TGCAGCGTTGACACAGGGGGATCTGGAAACACCATATATTTT
>TRBD2|TRBJ2-7|TRBV7-2|-
CASSFPLAGGGEQYF
TGTGCCAGCAGCTTCCCACTAGCGGGAGGGGGCGAGCAGTACTTC
>-|TRBJ2-7|TRBV21-1|once
CASSKNETGGRRDEQYF
TGTGCCAGCAGCAAAAACGAGACGGGCGGGAGGAGAGACGAGCAGTACTTC
>TRBD1|TRBJ1-2|TRBV9|-
CASSAPGQGLFFDGYTF
TGTGCCAGCAGCGCTCCGGGACAGGGGTTGTTTTTCGATGGCTACACCTTC
>-|TRBJ1-4|TRBV6-1|-
CASNNRGFGEKLFF
TGTGCCAGCAACAACCGGGGGTTTGGAGAAAAACTGTTTTTT
>-|TRBJ1-1|TRBV6-1|-
CASSEIRAEAFF
TGTGCCAGCAGTGAAATCCGCGCGGAAGCTTTCTTT
>-|TRBJ2-5|TRBV6-1|-
CASSEVSTVRETQYF
TGTGCCAGCAGTGAAGTGAGTACGGTCCGGGAGACCCAGTACTTC
>-|TRBJ2-2|TRBV6-4|-
CASGSDTGELFF
TGTGCCAGCGGCTCCGACACCGGGGAGCTGTTTTTT
>TRBD2|TRBJ2-3|TRBV7-3|-
CASSLLGRRAGGPNTDTQYF
TGTGCCAGCAGCTTACTCGGGCGGCGGGCGGGAGGGCCCAACACAGATACGCAGTATTTT
>-|TRBJ1-2|TRBV29-1|once
CSVVTGWGVQNTF
TGCAGCGTTGTAACGGGATGGGGGGTGCAGAACACCTTC
>TRBD2|TRBJ2-3|TRBV19|-
CASSLLAGVEDTQYF
TGTGCCAGTAGCCTGTTGGCGGGAGTTGAAGATACGCAGTATTTT
>TRBD2|TRBJ2-7|TRBV5-4|few
CASSTSGGEQYF
TGTGCCAGCAGTACTAGCGGGGGCGAGCAGTACTTC
>-|TRBJ2-7|TRBV5-6|-
CASSLVVDNSYEQYF
TGTGCCAGCAGCTTGGTTGTAGATAACTCCTACGAGCAGTACTTC
>-|TRBJ2-7|TRBV5-6|-
CASSPRAEVSYEQYF
TGTGCCAGCAGCCCGCGAGCTGAGGTCTCCTACGAGCAGTACTTC
>-|TRBJ2-7|TRBV7-9|-
CASFRGTYEQYF
TGTGCCAGTTTCAGAGGGACCTACGAGCAGTACTTC
>-|TRBJ1-5|TRBV19|-
CASSIEGGNQPQHF
TGTGCCAGTAGTATTGAGGGTGGCAATCAGCCCCAGCATTTT
>-|TRBJ1-5|TRBV7-6|once
CASSSQQGYNQPQHF
TGTGCCAGCAGCTCCCAACAGGGCTACAATCAGCCCCAGCATTTT
>-|TRBJ1-5|TRBV7-2|-
CASSLSGVSNQPQHF
TGTGCCAGCAGCCTCTCGGGGGTCAGCAATCAGCCCCAGCATTTT
>TRBD2|TRBJ2-5|TRBV9|-
CASSSRGLAGGRETQYF
TGTGCCAGCAGCTCCCGGGGACTAGCGGGGGGGCGGGAGACCCAGTACTTC
>-|TRBJ1-1|TRBV5-1|-
CASSSKTGTEAFF
TGCGCCAGCAGCTCTAAAACAGGGACTGAAGCTTTCTTT
>-|TRBJ2-2|TRBV5-1|-
CASIPGEMNTGELFF
TGCGCCAGCATACCGGGGGAAATGAACACCGGGGAGCTGTTTTTT
>-|TRBJ2-5|TRBV2|-
CASVRAQVETQYF
TGTGCCAGTGTGCGGGCCCAAGTGGAGACCCAGTACTTC
>TRBD2|TRBJ2-2|TRBV13|once
CASSQLAGDYTGELFF
TGTGCCAGCAGCCAACTAGCGGGGGATTACACCGGGGAGCTGTTTTTT
>TRBD2|TRBJ2-2|TRBV6-1|-
CASSGLTSGGRELFF
TGTGCCAGCAGTGGTTTGACTAGCGGGGGGAGGGAGCTGTTTTTT
>TRBD1|TRBJ2-3|TRBV5-1|once
CASSKGQGITDTQYF
TGCGCCAGCAGCAAGGGACAGGGGATCACAGATACGCAGTATTTT
>-|TRBJ2-2|TRBV19|few
CASTEYTGELFF
TGTGCCAGTACCGAGTATACCGGGGAGCTGTTTTTT